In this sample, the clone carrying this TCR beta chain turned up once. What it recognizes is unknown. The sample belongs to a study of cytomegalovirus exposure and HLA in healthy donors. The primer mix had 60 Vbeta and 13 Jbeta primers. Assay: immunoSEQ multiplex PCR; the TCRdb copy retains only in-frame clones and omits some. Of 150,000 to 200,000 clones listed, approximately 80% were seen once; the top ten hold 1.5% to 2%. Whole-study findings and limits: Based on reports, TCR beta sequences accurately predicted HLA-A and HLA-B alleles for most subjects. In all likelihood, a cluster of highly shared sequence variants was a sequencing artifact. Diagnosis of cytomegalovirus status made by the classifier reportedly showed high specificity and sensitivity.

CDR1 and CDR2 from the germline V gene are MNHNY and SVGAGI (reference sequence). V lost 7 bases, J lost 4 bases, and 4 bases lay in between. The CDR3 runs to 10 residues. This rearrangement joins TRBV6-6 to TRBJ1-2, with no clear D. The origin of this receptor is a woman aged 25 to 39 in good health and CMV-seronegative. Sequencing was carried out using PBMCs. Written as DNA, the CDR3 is TGTGCCAGCAATCTCTATGGCTACACCTTC. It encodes CASNLYGYTF.